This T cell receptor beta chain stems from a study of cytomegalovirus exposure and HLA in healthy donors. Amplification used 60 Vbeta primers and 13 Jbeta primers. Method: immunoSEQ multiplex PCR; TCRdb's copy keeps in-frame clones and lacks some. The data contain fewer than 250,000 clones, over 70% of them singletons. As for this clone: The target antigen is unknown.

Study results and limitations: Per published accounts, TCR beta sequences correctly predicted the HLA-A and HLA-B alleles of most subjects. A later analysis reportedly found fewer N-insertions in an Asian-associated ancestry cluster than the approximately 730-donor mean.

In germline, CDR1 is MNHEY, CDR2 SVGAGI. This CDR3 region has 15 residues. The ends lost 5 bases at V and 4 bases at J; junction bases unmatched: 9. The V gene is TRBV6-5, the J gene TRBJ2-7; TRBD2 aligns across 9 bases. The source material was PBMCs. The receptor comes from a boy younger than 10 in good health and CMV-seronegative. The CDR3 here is CASSPLSSGAYEQYF. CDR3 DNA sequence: TGTGCCAGCAGTCCCCTCTCTAGCGGGGCTTACGAGCAGTACTTC.